This T cell receptor (beta chain) was found in a study of identical twins. A universal primer binding site was introduced by template switching. The final cDNA contained unique molecular identifiers. One entry per CDR3 protein results from TCRdb running MiXCR on the 5' RACE reads. Found here are around 680,000 distinct CDR3 sequences, approximately 9% of them singletons; the top ten hold roughly 0.97%. Germline V lookup: CDR1 LGHDT, CDR2 YNNKEL (reference sequence). V was pared by 2 bases and J by 3 bases, with 14 bases between. CDR3 size: 15 residues. This clonotype was observed a few times. The data also belong to a second study, concerning yellow fever vaccine responses in identical twins. That work contributes: The T cell response to vaccination in identical twins was reportedly partly convergent and partly personalized.

This clonotype originated in a woman under 30 in good health. Sequences were obtained from PBMCs. The V and J genes are TRBV3-1 and TRBJ2-7, with a weak D call TRBD2 (6 bases). CDR3 loop: CASSQFRDLGYEQYF. The CDR3 nucleotides are TGTGCCAGCAGCCAATTCCGGGACTTAGGCTACGAGCAGTACTTC.